The TCR beta chain under discussion was sequenced for a study of relationships among human T cell subsets. CD4+ cells were positively selected first, then anti-CD25 beads isolated CD4+CD25+ regulatory T cells. Germline V CDR1 and CDR2: SQVTM, ANQGSEA. The V gene lost 1 base and the J gene lost 5 bases, with 11 bases spanning the gap. This CDR3 has 13 amino acids. From mRNA, alpha and beta CDR3 regions were amplified using semiquantitative ARM-PCR. ARM-PCR used tagged nested gene-specific primers, then communal superprimers for exponential amplification. TCRdb reanalysed the multiplex PCR reads using MiXCR and keeps one entry per CDR3 protein. There are about 14,000 distinct CDR3 sequences in the sample; over 45% occur only once, and under 2.5% lies in the top ten.

The sample comprised Tregs sorted from blood. V usage is TRBV29-1 and J usage is TRBJ1-1, with D unresolved. This receptor was identified in a man aged 40-49 years in good health. DNA of the CDR3: TGCAGCGTTGAAGCGAGAGAGAATACTGAAGCTTTCTTT. Protein sequence: CSVEARENTEAFF.